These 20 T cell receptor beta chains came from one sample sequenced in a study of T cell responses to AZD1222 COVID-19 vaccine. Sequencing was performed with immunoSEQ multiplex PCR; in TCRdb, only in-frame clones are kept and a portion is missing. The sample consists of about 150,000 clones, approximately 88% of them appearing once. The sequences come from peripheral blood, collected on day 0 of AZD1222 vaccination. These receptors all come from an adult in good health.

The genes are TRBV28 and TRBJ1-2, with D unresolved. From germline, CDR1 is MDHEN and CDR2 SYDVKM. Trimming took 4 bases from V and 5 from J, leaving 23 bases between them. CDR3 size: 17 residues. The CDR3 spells CASSSPRPGLGGYGYTF. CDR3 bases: TGTGCCAGCAGTTCCCCCCGGCCGGGCCTCGGTGGGTATGGCTACACCTTC.

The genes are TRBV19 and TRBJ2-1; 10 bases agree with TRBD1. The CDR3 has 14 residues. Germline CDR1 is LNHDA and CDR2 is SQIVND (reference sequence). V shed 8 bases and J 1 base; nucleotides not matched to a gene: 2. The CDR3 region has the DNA TGTGCCAGTCTGGGACAGGGGTCCTACAATGAGCAGTTCTTC. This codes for CASLGQGSYNEQFF.

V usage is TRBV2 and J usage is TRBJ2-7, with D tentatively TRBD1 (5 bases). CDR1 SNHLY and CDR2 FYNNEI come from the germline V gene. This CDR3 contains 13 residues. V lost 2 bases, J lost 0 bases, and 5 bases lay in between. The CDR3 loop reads CASSERGSYEQYF. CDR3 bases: TGTGCCAGCAGTGAAAGGGGCTCCTACGAGCAGTACTTC.

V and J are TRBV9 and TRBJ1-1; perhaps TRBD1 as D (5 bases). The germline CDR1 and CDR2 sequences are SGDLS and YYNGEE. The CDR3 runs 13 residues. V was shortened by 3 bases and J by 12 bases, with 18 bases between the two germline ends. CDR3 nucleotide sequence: TGTGCCAGCAGCGCACGGGACGGGAGTCAATCTTTCTTT. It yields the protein CASSARDGSQSFF.

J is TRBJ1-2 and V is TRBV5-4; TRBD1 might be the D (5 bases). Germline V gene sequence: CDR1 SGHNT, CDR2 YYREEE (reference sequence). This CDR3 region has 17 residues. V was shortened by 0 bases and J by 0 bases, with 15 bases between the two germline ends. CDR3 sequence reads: CASSLGTRVEANYGYTF. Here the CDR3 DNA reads TGTGCCAGCAGCTTGGGGACAAGGGTTGAGGCTAACTATGGCTACACCTTC.

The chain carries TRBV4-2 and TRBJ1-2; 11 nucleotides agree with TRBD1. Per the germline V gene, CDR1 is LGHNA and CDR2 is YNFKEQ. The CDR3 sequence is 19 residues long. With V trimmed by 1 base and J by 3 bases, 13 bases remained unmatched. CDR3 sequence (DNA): TGTGCCAGCAGCCAAGCCCTCCGGACAGGGGGCAGGGGGGACTATGGCTACACCTTC. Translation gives CASSQALRTGGRGDYGYTF.

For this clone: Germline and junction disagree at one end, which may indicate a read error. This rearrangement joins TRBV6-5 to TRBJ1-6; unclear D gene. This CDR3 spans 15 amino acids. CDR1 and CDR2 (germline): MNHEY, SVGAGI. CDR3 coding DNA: TGTGCCAGCAGTAACTCGCCCACGGCTAATTCACCCCTCCACTTT. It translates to CASSNSPTANSPLHF.

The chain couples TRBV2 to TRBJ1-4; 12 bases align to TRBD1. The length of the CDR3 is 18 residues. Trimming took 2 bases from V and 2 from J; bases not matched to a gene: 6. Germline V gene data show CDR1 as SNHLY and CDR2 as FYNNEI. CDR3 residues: CASSELGGQGATNEKLFF. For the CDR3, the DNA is TGTGCCAGCAGTGAATTAGGGGGACAGGGGGCCACTAATGAAAAACTGTTTTTT.

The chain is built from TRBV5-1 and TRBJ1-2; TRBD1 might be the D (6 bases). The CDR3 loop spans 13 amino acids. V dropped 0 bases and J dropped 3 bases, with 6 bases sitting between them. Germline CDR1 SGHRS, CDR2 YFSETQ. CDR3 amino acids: CASSLDRDYGYTF. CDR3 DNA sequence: TGCGCCAGCAGCTTGGACAGGGACTATGGCTACACCTTC.

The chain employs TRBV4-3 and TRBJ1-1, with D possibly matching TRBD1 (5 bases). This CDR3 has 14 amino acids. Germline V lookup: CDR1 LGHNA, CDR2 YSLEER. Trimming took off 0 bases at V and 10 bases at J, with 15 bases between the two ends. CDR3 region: CASSQDRAMGGAFF. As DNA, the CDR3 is TGCGCCAGCAGCCAAGATCGAGCCATGGGGGGAGCTTTCTTT.

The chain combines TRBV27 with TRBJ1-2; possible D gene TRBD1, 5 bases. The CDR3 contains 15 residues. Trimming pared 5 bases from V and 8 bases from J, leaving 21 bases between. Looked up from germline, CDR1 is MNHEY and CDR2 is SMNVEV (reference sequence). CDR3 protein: CASSPLRRQGEGYTF. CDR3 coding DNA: TGTGCCAGCAGTCCCCTCCGGCGTCAGGGTGAAGGCTACACCTTC.

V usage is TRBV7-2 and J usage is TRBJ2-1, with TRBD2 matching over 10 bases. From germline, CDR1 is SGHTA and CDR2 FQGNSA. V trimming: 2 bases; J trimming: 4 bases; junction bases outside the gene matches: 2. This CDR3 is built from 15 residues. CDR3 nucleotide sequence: TGTGCCAGCAGCTTATCAGCGGGGGGGTACAATGAGCAGTTCTTC. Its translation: CASSLSAGGYNEQFF.

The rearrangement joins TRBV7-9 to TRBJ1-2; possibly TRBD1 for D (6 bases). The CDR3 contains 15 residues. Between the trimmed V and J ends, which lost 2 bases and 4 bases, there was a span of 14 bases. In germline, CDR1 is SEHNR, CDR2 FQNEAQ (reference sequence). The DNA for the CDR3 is TGTGCCAGCAGCTTACGGGCACAGGGCTCCTATGGCTACACCTTC. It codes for CASSLRAQGSYGYTF.

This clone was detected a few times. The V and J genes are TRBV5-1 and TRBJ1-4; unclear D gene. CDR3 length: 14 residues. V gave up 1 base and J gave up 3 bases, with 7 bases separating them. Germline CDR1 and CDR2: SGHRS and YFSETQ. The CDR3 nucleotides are TGCGCCAGCAGCTTGCGGCCGTCTAATGAAAAACTGTTTTTT. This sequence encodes CASSLRPSNEKLFF. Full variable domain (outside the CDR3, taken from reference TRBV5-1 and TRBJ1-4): KAGVTQTPRYLIKTRGQQVTLSCSPISGHRSVSWYQQTPGQGLQFLFEYFSETQRNKGNFPGRFSGRQFSNSRSEMNVSTLELGDSALYLCASSLRPSNEKLFFGSGTQLSVL.

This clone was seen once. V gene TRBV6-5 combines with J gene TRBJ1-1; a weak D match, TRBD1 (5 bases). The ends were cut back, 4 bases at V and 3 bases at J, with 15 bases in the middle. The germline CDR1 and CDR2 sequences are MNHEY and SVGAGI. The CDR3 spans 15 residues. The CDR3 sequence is CASSSAGFGDTEAFF. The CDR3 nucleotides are TGTGCCAGCAGTTCGGCAGGGTTTGGGGACACTGAAGCTTTCTTT.

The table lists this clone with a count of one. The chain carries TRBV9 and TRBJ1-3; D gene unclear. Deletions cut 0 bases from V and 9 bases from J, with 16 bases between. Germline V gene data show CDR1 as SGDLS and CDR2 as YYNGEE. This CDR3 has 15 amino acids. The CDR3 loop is CASSVVRQDETTIYF. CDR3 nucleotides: TGTGCCAGCAGCGTAGTTAGGCAGGATGAGACCACCATATATTTT.

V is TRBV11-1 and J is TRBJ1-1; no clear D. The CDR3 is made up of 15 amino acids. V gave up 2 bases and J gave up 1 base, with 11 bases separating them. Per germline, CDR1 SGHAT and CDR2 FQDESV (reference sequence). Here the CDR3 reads CASSLNWAANTEAFF. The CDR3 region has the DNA TGTGCCAGCAGCTTAAATTGGGCAGCGAACACTGAAGCTTTCTTT.

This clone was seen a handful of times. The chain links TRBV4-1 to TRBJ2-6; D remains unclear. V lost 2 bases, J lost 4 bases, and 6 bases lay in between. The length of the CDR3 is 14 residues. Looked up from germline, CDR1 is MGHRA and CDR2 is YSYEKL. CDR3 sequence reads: CASSQLSGANVLTF. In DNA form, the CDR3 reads TGCGCCAGCAGCCAACTTTCCGGGGCCAACGTCCTGACTTTC.

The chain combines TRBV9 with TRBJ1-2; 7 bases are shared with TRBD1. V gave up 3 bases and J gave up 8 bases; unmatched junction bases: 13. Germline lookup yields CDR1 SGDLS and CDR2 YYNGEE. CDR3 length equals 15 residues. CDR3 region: CASSAQTGTVDGYTF. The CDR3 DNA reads TGTGCCAGCAGCGCGCAGACAGGGACGGTTGACGGCTACACCTTC.

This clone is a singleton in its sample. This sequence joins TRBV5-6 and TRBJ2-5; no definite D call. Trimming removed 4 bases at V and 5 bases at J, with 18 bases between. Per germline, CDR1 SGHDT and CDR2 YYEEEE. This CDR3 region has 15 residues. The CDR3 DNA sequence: TGTGCCAGCAGCGGGCTGACACCGTCAGAGGAGACCCAGTACTTC. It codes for CASSGLTPSEETQYF.